This TCR beta chain comes out of a study of Ad26.COV2.S vaccination and SARS-CoV-2 variants. CDR3 length: 15 amino acids. Germline CDR1 reads SGHAT; CDR2 reads FQNNGV. The V segment lost 3 bases and the J segment 3 bases; nucleotides outside the gene matches: 8. The treatment is: 15 to 20 received Ad26.COV2.S at low or high dose, single or two shots; roughly five received placebo; per-sample allocation not given. Specimen acquisition occurred on day 63 following the initial vaccine or placebo injection. Clones were sequenced by immunoSEQ multiplex PCR, and TCRdb holds only the in-frame ones, with some missing. This repertoire shows fewer than 600,000 clones, 80% to 90% found once; its top ten account for approximately 1.7%.

The origin of this receptor is a person between 18 and 60 years old who received the Ad26.COV2.S COVID-19 vaccine or a placebo. The chain combines TRBV11-2 with TRBJ2-7; the match to TRBD2 covers 7 bases. The source was peripheral blood, collected in a trial of Ad26.COV2.S vaccine versus placebo. CDR3 coding DNA: TGTGCCAGCAGCTTCTCAACCGGGACTATCTACGAGCAGTACTTC. Its translation: CASSFSTGTIYEQYF.